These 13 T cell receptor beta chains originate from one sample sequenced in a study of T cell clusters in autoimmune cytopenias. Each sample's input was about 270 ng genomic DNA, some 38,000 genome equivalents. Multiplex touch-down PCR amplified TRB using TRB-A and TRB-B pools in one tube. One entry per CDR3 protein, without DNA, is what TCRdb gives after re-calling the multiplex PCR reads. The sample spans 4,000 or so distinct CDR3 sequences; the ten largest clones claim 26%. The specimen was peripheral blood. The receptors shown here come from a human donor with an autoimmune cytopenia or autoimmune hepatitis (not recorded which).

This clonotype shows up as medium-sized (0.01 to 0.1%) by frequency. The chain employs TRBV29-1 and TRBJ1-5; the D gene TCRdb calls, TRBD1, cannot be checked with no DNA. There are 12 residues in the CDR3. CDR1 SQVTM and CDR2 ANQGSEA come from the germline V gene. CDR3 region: CSVRQGNQPQHF.

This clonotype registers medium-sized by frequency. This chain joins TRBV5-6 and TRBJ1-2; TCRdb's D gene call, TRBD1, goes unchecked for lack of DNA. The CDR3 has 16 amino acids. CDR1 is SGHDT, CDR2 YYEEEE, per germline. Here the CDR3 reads CASSLPSGTGGYGYTF.

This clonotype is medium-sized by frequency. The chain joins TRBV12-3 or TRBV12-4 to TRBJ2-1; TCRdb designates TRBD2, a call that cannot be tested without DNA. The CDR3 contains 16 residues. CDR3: CASTAGLAGSLYEQFF.

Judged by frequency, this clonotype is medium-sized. Here the CDR3 reads CASSHPKGLAGDHTDTQYF. This chain connects TRBV5-6 to TRBJ2-3; TCRdb calls TRBD2, which cannot be checked without DNA. The CDR3 is made up of 19 amino acids. Germline CDR1 and CDR2: SGHDT and YYEEEE.

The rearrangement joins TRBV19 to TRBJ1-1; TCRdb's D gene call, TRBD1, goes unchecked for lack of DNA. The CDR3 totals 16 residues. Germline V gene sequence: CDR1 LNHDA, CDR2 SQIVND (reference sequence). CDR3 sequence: CASSIGDRGPGAEAFF.

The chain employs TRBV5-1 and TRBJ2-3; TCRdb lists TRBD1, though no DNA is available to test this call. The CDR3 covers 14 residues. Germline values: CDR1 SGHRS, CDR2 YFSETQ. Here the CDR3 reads CASTAGGPTDTQYF.

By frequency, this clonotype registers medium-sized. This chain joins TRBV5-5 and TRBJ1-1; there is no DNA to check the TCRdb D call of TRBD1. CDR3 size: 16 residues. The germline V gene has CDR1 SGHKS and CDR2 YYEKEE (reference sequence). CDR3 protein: CASSLNARGRNTEAFF.

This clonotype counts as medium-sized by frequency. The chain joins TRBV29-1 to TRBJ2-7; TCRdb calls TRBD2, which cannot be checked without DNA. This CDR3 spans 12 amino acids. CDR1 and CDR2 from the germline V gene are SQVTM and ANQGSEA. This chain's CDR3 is CSVGREDYEQYF.

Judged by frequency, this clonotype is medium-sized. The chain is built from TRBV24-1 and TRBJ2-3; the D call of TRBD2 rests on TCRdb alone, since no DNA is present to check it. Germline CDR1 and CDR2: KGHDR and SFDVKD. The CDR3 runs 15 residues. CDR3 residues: CATSGGQGRSDTQYF.

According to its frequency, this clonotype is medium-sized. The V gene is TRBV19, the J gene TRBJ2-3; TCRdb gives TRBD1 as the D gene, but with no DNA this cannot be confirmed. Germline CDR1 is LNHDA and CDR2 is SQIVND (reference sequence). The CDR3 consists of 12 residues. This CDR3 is CASRQGEDTQYF.

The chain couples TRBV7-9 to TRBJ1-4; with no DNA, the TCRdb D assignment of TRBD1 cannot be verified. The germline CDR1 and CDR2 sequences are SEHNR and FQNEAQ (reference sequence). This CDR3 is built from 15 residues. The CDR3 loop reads CASSGTGGRYEKLFF.

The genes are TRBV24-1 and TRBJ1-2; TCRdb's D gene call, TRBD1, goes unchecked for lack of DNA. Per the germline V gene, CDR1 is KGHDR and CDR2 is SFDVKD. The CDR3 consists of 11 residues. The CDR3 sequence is CATRGKEGYTF.

The CDR3 sequence: CAISEGGESTDTQYF. The V gene is TRBV10-3, the J gene TRBJ2-3; TCRdb's D call, TRBD2, is unchecked because there is no DNA. Germline lookup yields CDR1 ENHRY and CDR2 SYGVKD. The CDR3 contains 15 residues.